This TCR beta chain appears in the sequencing data of a study of blood T cell repertoires in COVID-19. Study at large: Samples representing acute and convalescent COVID-19 were sourced from the United States, Italy and Spain. T cells, B-cell-depleted T cells, or PBMCs provided the cDNA or gDNA that served as material.

In the original processing: The authors estimated nucleated cell counts from reference gene primer amplification. The assay was immunoSEQ multiplex PCR, and TCRdb's table has in-frame clones only and misses some. The V and J calls and clone size were taken over from that table, and D and trimming were inferred from the DNA. The table shows about 120,000 clones, with more than 75% occurring only once. The germline CDR1 and CDR2 sequences are MGHRA and YSYEKL. Deletions cut 0 bases from V and 1 base from J, with 10 bases between. The CDR3 covers 16 residues. The genes are TRBV4-1 and TRBJ1-5; no definite D call. The sample consisted of peripheral blood. This clonotype was sampled from a woman between 45 and 65 years old with acute or convalescent COVID-19. CDR3 nucleotide sequence: TGCGCCAGCAGCCAAGATCACAGACAAAGCAATCAGCCCCAGCATTTT. Translated, it gives CASSQDHRQSNQPQHF.